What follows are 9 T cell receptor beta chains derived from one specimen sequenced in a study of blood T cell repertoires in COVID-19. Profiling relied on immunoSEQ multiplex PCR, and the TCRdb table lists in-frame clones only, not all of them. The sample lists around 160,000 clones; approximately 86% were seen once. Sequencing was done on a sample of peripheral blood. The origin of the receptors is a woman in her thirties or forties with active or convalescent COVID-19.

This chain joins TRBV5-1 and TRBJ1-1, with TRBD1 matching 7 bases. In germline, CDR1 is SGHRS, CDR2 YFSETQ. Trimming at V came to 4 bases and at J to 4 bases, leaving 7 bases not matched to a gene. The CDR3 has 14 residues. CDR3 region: CASSRTSGGTEAFF. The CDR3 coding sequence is TGCGCCAGCAGCCGAACGTCAGGGGGCACTGAAGCTTTCTTT.

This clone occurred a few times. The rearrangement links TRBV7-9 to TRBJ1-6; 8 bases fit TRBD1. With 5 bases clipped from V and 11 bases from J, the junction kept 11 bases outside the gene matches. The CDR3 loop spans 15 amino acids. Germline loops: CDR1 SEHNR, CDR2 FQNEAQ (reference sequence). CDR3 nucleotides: TGTGCCAGCAGCCCGGACGGACAGGGCCACCCACCCCTCCACTTT. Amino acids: CASSPDGQGHPPLHF.

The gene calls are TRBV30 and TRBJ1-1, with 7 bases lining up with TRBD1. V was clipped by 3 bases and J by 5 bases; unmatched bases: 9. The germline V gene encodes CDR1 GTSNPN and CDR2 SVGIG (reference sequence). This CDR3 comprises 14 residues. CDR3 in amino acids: CAWSPKGARTEAFF. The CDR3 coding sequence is TGTGCCTGGAGCCCAAAGGGGGCGAGGACTGAAGCTTTCTTT.

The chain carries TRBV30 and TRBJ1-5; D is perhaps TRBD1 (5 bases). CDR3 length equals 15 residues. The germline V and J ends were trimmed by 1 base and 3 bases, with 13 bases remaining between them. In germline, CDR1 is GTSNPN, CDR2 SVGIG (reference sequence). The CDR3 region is CAWSAMDTVNQPQHF. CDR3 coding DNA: TGTGCCTGGAGTGCAATGGACACCGTCAATCAGCCCCAGCATTTT.

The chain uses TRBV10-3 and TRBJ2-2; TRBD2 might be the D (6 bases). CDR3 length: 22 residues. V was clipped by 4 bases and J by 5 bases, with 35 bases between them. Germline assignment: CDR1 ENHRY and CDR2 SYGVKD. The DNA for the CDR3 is TGTGCCATCAGTGGACCTCATATTGTTCCTCGGGGGAAGGGGCGTTTGACCGGGGAGCTGTTTTTT. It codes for CAISGPHIVPRGKGRLTGELFF.

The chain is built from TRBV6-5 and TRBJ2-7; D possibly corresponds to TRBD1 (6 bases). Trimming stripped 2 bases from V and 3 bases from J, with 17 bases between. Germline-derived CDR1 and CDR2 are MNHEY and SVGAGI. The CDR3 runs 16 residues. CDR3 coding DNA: TGTGCCAGCAGTTACGCCGGACAGTGGAACTTCTACGAGCAGTACTTC. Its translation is CASSYAGQWNFYEQYF.

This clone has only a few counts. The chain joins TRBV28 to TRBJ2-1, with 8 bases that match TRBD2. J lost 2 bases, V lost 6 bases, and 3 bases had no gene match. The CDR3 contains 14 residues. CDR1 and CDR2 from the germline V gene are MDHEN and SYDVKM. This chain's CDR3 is CASRTGGAYNEQFF. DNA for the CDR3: TGTGCCAGCAGAACCGGGGGGGCCTACAATGAGCAGTTCTTC.

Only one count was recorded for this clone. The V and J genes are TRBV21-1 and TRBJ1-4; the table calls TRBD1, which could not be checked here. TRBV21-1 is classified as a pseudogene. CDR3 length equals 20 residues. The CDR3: CASSKVGPRESRAFVEKLFF. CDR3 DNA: TGTGCCAGCAGCAAAGTTGGTCCCAGGGAATCTAGGGCGTTTGTGGAAAAACTGTTTTTT.

The CDR3 sequence: CASSQGLAGYNEQFF. CDR3 nucleotide sequence: TGCGCCAGCAGCCAAGGACTAGCGGGATACAATGAGCAGTTCTTC. The chain combines TRBV4-3 with TRBJ2-1, with 11 positions matching TRBD2. The CDR3 loop spans 15 amino acids. Per the germline V gene, CDR1 is LGHNA and CDR2 is YSLEER. V was pared by 1 base and J by 4 bases, with 0 bases of the junction left unmatched.